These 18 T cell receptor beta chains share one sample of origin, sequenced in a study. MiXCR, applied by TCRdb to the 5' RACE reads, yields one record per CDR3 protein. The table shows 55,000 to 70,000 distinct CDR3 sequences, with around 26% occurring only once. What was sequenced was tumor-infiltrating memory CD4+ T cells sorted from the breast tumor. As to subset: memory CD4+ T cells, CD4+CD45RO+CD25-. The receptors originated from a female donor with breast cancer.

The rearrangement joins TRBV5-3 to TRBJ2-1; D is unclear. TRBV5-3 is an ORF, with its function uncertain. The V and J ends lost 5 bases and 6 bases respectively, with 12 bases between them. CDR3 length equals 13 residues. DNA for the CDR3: TGTGCCAGAAGAAGACGTAGGAGCAATGAGCAGTTCTTC. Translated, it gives CARRRRRSNEQFF.

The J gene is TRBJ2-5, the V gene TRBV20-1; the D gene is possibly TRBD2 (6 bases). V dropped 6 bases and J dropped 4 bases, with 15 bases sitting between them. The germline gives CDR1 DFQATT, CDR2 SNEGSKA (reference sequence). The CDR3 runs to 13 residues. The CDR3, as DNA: TGCAGTGCGCCCGATGGGGGGTTAGAGACCCAGTACTTC. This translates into CSAPDGGLETQYF.

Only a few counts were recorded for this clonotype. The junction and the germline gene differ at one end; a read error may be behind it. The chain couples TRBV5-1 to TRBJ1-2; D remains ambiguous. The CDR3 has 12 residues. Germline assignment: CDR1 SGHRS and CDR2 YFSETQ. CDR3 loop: CASSVMNYGYTF. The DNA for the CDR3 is TGTGCCAGCAGCGTAATGAACTATGGCTACACCTTC.

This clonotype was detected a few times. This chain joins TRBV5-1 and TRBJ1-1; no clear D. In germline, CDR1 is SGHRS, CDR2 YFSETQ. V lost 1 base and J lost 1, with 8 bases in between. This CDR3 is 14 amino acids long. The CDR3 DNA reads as TGCGCCAGCAGCTTGTCAGCCGGGAACACTGAAGCTTTCTTT. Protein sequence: CASSLSAGNTEAFF.

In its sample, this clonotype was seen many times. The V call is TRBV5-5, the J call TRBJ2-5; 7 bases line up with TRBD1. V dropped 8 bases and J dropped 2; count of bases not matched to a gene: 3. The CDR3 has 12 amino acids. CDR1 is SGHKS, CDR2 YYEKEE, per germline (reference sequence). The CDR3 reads CARGGRQETQYF. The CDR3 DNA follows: TGTGCCAGAGGGGGCAGGCAAGAGACCCAGTACTTC. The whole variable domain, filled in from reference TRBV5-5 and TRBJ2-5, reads DAGVTQSPTHLIKTRGQQVTLRCSPISGHKSVSWYQQVLGQGPQFIFQYYEKEERGRGNFPDRFSARQFPNYSSELNVNALLLGDSALYLCARGGRQETQYFGPGTRLLVL.

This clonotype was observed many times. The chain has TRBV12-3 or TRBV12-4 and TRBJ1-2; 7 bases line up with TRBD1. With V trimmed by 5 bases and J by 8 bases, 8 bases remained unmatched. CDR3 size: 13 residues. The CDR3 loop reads CASSKQGIGGYTF. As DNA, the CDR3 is TGTGCCAGCAGTAAACAGGGGATCGGCGGCTACACCTTC.

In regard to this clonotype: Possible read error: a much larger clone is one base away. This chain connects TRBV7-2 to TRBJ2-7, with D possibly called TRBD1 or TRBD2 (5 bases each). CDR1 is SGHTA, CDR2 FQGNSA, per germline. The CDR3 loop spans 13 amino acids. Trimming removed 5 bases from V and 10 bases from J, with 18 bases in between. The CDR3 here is CASSPSGGFLQYF. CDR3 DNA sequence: TGTGCCAGCAGCCCAAGTGGGGGTTTCCTTCAGTACTTC.

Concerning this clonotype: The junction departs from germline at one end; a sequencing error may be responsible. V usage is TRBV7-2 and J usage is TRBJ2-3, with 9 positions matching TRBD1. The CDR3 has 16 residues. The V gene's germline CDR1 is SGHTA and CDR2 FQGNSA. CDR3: CASSFAGTGRADTQYF. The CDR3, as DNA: TGTGCCAGCAGCTTTGCCGGGACAGGGAGGGCAGATACACAGTATTTT.

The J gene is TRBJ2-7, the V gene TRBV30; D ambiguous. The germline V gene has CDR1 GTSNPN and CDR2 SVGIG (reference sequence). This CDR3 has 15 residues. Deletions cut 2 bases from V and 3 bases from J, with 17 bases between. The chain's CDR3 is CAWSQIYDGDYEQYF. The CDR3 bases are TGTGCCTGGAGTCAGATTTATGACGGAGACTACGAGCAGTACTTC. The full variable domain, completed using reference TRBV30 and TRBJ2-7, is SQTIHQWPATLVQPVGSPLSLECTVEGTSNPNLYWYRQAAGRGLQLLFYSVGIGQISSEVPQNLSASRPQDRQFILSSKKLLLSDSGFYLCAWSQIYDGDYEQYFGPGTRLTVT.

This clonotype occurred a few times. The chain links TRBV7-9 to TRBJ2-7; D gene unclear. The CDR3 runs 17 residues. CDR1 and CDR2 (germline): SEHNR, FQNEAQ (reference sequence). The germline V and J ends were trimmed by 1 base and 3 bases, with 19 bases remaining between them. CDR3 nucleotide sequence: TGTGCCAGCAGCTTAGGGGGAAATCCTAGGGTAGTCTACGAGCAGTACTTC. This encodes CASSLGGNPRVVYEQYF.

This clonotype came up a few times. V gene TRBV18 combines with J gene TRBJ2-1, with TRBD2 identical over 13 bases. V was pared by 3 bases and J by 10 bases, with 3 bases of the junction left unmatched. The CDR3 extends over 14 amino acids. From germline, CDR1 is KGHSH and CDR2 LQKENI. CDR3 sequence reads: CASSPGLAGLEQFF. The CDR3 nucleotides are TGTGCCAGCTCACCGGGACTAGCGGGGCTCGAGCAGTTCTTC.

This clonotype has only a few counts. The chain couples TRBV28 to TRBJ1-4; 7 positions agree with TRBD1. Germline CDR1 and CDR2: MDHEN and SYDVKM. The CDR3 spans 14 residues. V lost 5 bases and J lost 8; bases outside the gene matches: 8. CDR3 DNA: TGTGCCAGCAGTATGACAGGGAATGGAGAAAAACTGTTTTTT. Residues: CASSMTGNGEKLFF.

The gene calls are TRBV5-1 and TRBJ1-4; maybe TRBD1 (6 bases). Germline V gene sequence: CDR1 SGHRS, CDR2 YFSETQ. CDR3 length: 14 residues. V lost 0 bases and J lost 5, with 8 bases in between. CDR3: CASSLGQDNEKLFF. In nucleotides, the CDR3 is TGCGCCAGCAGCTTGGGACAGGACAATGAAAAACTGTTTTTT.

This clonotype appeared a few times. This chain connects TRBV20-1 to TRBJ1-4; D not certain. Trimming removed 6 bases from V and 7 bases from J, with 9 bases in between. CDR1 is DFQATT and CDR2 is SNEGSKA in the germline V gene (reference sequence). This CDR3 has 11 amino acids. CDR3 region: CSAFRGEKLFF. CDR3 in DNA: TGCAGTGCCTTCCGCGGTGAAAAACTGTTTTTT.

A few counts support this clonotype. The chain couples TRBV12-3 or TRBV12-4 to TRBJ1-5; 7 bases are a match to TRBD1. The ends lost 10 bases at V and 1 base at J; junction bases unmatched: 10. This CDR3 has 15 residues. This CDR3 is CATARQGGSNQPQHF. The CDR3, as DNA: TGTGCCACCGCTAGACAGGGAGGAAGCAATCAGCCCCAGCATTTT.

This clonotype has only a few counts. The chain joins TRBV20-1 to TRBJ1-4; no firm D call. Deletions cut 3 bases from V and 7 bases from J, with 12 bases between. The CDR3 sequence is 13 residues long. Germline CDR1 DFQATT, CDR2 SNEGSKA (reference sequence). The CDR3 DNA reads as TGCAGTGCTAGCAGCAACGCGGGTGAAAAACTGTTTTTT. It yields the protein CSASSNAGEKLFF.

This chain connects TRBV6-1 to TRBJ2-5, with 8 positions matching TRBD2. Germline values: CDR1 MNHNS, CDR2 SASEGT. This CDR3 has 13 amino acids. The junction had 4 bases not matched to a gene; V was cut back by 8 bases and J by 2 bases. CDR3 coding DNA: TGTGCCAGCCAATCTAGCGGGCAAGAGACCCAGTACTTC. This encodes CASQSSGQETQYF.

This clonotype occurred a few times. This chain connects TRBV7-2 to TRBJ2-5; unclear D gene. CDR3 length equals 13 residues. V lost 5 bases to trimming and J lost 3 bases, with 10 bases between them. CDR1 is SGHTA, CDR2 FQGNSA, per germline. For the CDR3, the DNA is TGTGCCAGCAGCGTGGTTAGCAAAGAGACCCAGTACTTC. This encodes CASSVVSKETQYF.